What follows are 16 T cell receptor beta chains derived from one specimen sequenced in a study of vaccination effects on CD4 cells after COVID-19 (dated by TCRdb to about 2022). These receptors' targets are unknown. Receptor libraries were prepared by the immunoSEQ multiplex PCR assay. The source is immuneACCESS, and TCRdb retained only in-frame sequences with V and J called. Part of the clones is not carried over; for the studies checked, unresolved V genes explain less than half of this, and the remainder is unexplained. The sample has around 65,000 clones on record, more than 70% of them singletons. The ten largest clonotypes hold 0.95% to 1.5% of the sample. In the ViraFEST assay, PBMC were stimulated with viral peptide pools, and antigen-specific CD4+ T cell clonotypes were then identified by expansion using TCR sequencing. After less than 13 days of culture, CD4+ T cells were isolated with the EasySep CD4+ T cell isolation kit. Two doses of either the BNT162b2 or the mRNA-1273 mRNA SARS-CoV-2 vaccine were administered to participants.

Sequenced here: CD4+ T cells from PBMCs cultured with HCoV-229E spike peptides, sampled after COVID-19 vaccination. What the cell subset or site label conveys for this sample: HCoV-229E spike overlapping peptide pool stimulation. These receptors came from a human donor who received a COVID-19 vaccine.

This clone appeared a few times. V is TRBV18 and J is TRBJ1-4; TRBD1 agrees at 8 bases. The CDR3 runs to 14 residues. The ends lost 8 bases at V and 4 bases at J; junction bases unmatched: 6. The germline V gene has CDR1 KGHSH and CDR2 LQKENI. The CDR3 DNA follows: TGTGCCAGCCAAACCGACAGGGGTAATGAAAAACTGTTTTTT. Residues: CASQTDRGNEKLFF.

This clone was found a few times. J is TRBJ1-1 and V is TRBV2; D gene unclear. The ends were cut back, 4 bases at V and 6 bases at J, with 6 bases in the middle. CDR1 is SNHLY and CDR2 is FYNNEI in the germline V gene. The CDR3 is 11 amino acids. The CDR3 is CASSGFAEAFF. The CDR3 nucleotides are TGTGCCAGCAGTGGTTTCGCTGAAGCTTTCTTT.

This chain uses TRBV18 with TRBJ1-1, with TRBD1 identical over 7 bases. The J segment lost 3 bases and the V segment lost 1 base, leaving 5 bases of the junction unmatched. The V gene's germline CDR1 is KGHSH and CDR2 LQKENI. The CDR3 sequence is 15 residues long. Here the CDR3 DNA reads TGTGCCAGCTCACCACTCAGGGGGTGGGACACTGAAGCTTTCTTT. This sequence encodes CASSPLRGWDTEAFF.

The V call is TRBV6-5, the J call TRBJ2-3, with 9 bases fitting TRBD1. CDR3 length: 15 amino acids. CDR1 and CDR2 (germline): MNHEY, SVGAGI. With V trimmed by 4 bases and J by 5 bases, 7 bases remained unmatched. The CDR3 bases are TGTGCCAGCAGTTTATACAGGGGGCACGTAGATACGCAGTATTTT. Protein sequence: CASSLYRGHVDTQYF.

The chain employs TRBV18 and TRBJ1-5; TRBD1 agrees at 8 bases. This CDR3 region has 14 residues. Trimming at V came to 6 bases and at J to 2 bases, leaving 3 bases not matched to a gene. Germline-derived CDR1 and CDR2 are KGHSH and LQKENI. The CDR3 DNA sequence: TGTGCCAGCTCCCTGACAGGGGGCAATCAGCCCCAGCATTTT. This encodes CASSLTGGNQPQHF.

This clone was seen a single time. The chain recombines TRBV5-1 with TRBJ1-2; 7 nucleotides agree with TRBD1. Germline lookup yields CDR1 SGHRS and CDR2 YFSETQ. The CDR3 length is 17 residues. V shed 0 bases and J 2 bases; nucleotides not matched to a gene: 10. The CDR3 coding sequence is TGCGCCAGCAGCTTGGGATTTCCAGGGGGTTTGAACTATGGCTACACCTTC. As protein: CASSLGFPGGLNYGYTF.

The rearrangement links TRBV2 to TRBJ2-2; the D is unclear. Trimming cost V 8 bases and J 0 bases, with 16 bases left between them. Germline loops: CDR1 SNHLY, CDR2 FYNNEI. The CDR3 extends over 16 amino acids. CDR3 nucleotides: TGTGCCAGCGGGGAACAGAGTCAGCCGAACACCGGGGAGCTGTTTTTT. Its translation: CASGEQSQPNTGELFF.

This clone was seen just once. The V and J genes are TRBV5-1 and TRBJ1-2, with 10 nucleotides matching TRBD1. CDR1 SGHRS and CDR2 YFSETQ come from the germline V gene. With V trimmed by 0 bases and J by 1 base, 3 bases remained unmatched. CDR3 length: 16 residues. This CDR3 is CASSLDGQGVNYGYTF. CDR3 DNA sequence: TGCGCCAGCAGCTTGGACGGACAGGGGGTTAACTATGGCTACACCTTC.

V is TRBV2 and J is TRBJ2-1; D is unclear. CDR1 SNHLY and CDR2 FYNNEI come from the germline V gene. The CDR3 length is 10 residues. Trimming left V 6 bases short and J 14 bases short, with 11 bases between. The CDR3 region has the DNA TGTGCCAGCAGGCTCGTAGAGGAGTTCTTC. As protein: CASRLVEEFF.

This chain uses TRBV3-1 (or the pseudogene TRBV3-2) with TRBJ2-3, with D perhaps TRBD2 (6 bases). This CDR3 is built from 16 residues. Trimming stripped 0 bases from V and 0 bases from J, with 10 bases between. Germline values: CDR1 LGHDT, CDR2 YNNKEL (reference sequence). CDR3: CASSQDTSGSTDTQYF. In DNA, the CDR3 is TGTGCCAGCAGCCAAGACACAAGCGGGAGCACAGATACGCAGTATTTT.

The chain recombines TRBV2 with TRBJ2-7; D is perhaps TRBD1 (6 bases). CDR1 and CDR2 from the germline V gene are SNHLY and FYNNEI. The CDR3 length is 14 residues. The ends were cut back, 6 bases at V and 0 bases at J, with 12 bases in the middle. CDR3 bases: TGTGCCAGCAGGTCGCAGGGGAGCTCCTACGAGCAGTACGTC. Amino acids: CASRSQGSSYEQYV.

V is TRBV11-2 and J is TRBJ1-6; the match to TRBD1 covers 9 bases. CDR1 SGHAT and CDR2 FQNNGV come from the germline V gene. V shed 5 bases, J shed 6 bases, and the junction held 5 bases outside the gene matches. This CDR3 spans 15 amino acids. As DNA, the CDR3 is TGTGCCAGCAGCCCCCGGACAGGGGCTAATTCACCCCTCCACTTT. Translating it yields CASSPRTGANSPLHF.

In DNA, the CDR3 is TGCGCCAGCAGTCGGTTCCCAGGGACAGAGATTACTAGCTCTGGAAACACCATATATTTT. This sequence encodes CASSRFPGTEITSSGNTIYF. The gene calls are TRBV4-1 and TRBJ1-3; 7 bases line up with TRBD1. The germline gives CDR1 MGHRA, CDR2 YSYEKL. This CDR3 region has 20 residues. The ends lost 6 bases at V and 0 bases at J; junction bases unmatched: 20.

This sequence joins TRBV10-2 and TRBJ2-3, with a possible D match to TRBD2 (5 bases). This CDR3 has 17 residues. Trimming took off 0 bases at V and 6 bases at J, with 19 bases between the two ends. Germline assignment: CDR1 WSHSY and CDR2 SAAADI. The CDR3 region has the DNA TGCGCCAGCAGTGAGTCACAACCGGGGTTCCCCCCGGATACGCAGTATTTT. It encodes CASSESQPGFPPDTQYF.

This sequence joins TRBV6-5 and TRBJ1-2, with TRBD1 as a possible D gene (5 bases). Germline CDR1 MNHEY, CDR2 SVGAGI. Trimming pared 1 base from V and 3 bases from J, leaving 12 bases between. This CDR3 contains 15 residues. The CDR3 nucleotides read TGTGCCAGCAGTTACTTAGCGACAGAGCACTATGGCTACACCTTC. It codes for CASSYLATEHYGYTF.

This clone was observed a handful of times. The J gene is TRBJ2-7, the V gene TRBV3-1 (or the pseudogene TRBV3-2), with a tentative D call TRBD1 (5 bases). The V gene lost 0 bases and the J gene lost 6 bases, with 9 bases spanning the gap. CDR1 LGHDT and CDR2 YNNKEL come from the germline V gene (reference sequence). The length of the CDR3 is 13 residues. CDR3 region: CASSQDWGSEQYV. CDR3 DNA sequence: TGTGCCAGCAGCCAAGATTGGGGCTCCGAGCAGTACGTC.